This T cell receptor (beta chain) was documented in a study of blood T cell repertoires in COVID-19. Looking at the study overall: COVID-19 samples from acute and convalescent phases originated in the United States, Italy and Spain. PBMCs, B-cell-depleted T cells, or T cells provided the cDNA or gDNA that made up the material.

In the original workflow: Amplification with reference gene primers provided the estimates of nucleated cell counts. Generated by immunoSEQ multiplex PCR, the TCRdb table keeps only in-frame clones and is missing some. V and J calls plus clone size are reproduced from that table; the DNA served to infer D and trimming. The sample consists of a few hundred thousand clones, 86% of them appearing once. V lost 3 bases, J lost 3 bases, and 6 bases stayed unmatched. Looked up from germline, CDR1 is SGHRS and CDR2 is YFSETQ. This CDR3 has 14 residues. This chain links TRBV5-1 with TRBJ2-7, with 7 bases fitting TRBD2. Sequencing input: peripheral blood. This sequence originates from an elderly man with acute or convalescent COVID-19. The DNA for the CDR3 is TGCGCCAGCAGCTCGACCCCGGGAGGCTACGAGCAGTACTTC. Amino acids: CASSSTPGGYEQYF.